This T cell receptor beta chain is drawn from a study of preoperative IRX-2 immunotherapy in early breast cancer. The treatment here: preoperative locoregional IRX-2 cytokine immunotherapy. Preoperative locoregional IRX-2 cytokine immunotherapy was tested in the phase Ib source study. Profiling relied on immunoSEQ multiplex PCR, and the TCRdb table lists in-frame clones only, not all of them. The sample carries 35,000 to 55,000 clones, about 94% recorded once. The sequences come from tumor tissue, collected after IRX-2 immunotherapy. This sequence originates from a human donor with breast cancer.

DNA for the CDR3: TGTGCCACCAGGTTCCACAATACACACCTCCTAAGCTCTGGAAACACCATATATTTT. It codes for CATRFHNTHLLSSGNTIYF. The V gene is TRBV15, the J gene TRBJ1-3; no definite D call. V was shortened by 6 bases and J by 0 bases, with 24 bases between the two germline ends. The germline V gene encodes CDR1 LNHNV and CDR2 YYDKDF (reference sequence). This CDR3 region has 19 residues.